The clone carrying this TCR beta chain appeared many times. Antigen unknown. Libraries of TCR beta came from iRepertoire HTBI primers plus Arm-PCR of CDR3 regions. TCRdb re-analysed the multiplex PCR reads in MiXCR, keeping a single row per CDR3 protein. The sample carries approximately 400,000 distinct CDR3 sequences, 20% recorded once. Trimming took 2 bases from V and 1 from J, leaving 17 bases between them. The CDR3 sequence is 17 residues long. Per the germline V gene, CDR1 is SGHTA and CDR2 is FQGNSA. This entry comes from a study of regulatory T cells in long-lasting Graves disease. On the study more broadly: Persistence in Graves' disease denoted antithyroid drug use beyond 5 years alongside positive TSH receptor antibodies. General study points: Persistent Graves' patients showed a TCR diversity that was lower than that of newly diagnosed ones. New patients shared 1,000 or so public clonotypes, and persistent patients shared more, with about 2,700. It was in persistent disease that TRBV28, TRBJ1-2 and TRBJ2-5 were favored.

The time point here: persistent/refractory GD, antithyroid drugs over 5 years with positive TRAb. Making the TCR library involved RNA that had been extracted from PBMCs. J is TRBJ2-5 and V is TRBV7-2; D not certain. Sequencing was performed on peripheral blood mononuclear cells (PBMCs), taken when the disease was refractory, from a patient treated with antithyroid drugs. The receptor's source is a female donor with Graves disease. This CDR3 is CASSLLGLRQSQETQYF. The CDR3 DNA is TGTGCCAGCAGCTTACTTGGCTTGCGGCAGTCCCAAGAGACCCAGTACTTC.